The present entry profiles one T cell receptor beta chain with its context. Lacking the conserved final phenylalanine or tryptophan, this CDR3 likely reflects a read error. Priming with a constant-region primer yielded TCR beta cDNA from around 0.45 ug total RNA. Each TCR beta library was derived from three nested multiplex PCR rounds that employed slightly modified ARM-PCR. The first two PCR rounds used TRBV1-TRBV30 primers with a Cbeta primer, roughly 10 cycles each. TCRdb reprocessed the multiplex PCR reads with MiXCR, giving one entry per CDR3 protein. The sample records 150,000 to 200,000 distinct CDR3 sequences, around four fifths being singletons. Without any cell sorting, roughly 20-30 mg of bulk tissue yielded co-extracted RNA and DNA. Patients diagnosed with primary liver carcinoma received treatment through surgical resection. The sample originates from a study of tumor-infiltrating lymphocytes in primary liver carcinoma. Study summary: Donors had hepatocellular carcinoma or combined HCC and intrahepatic cholangiocarcinoma.

CDR3 length equals 13 residues. Germline lookup yields CDR1 SGHTA and CDR2 FQGNSA. The V and J ends lost 5 bases and 11 bases respectively, with 17 bases between them. The receptor comes from a man in his forties with primary liver carcinoma and hepatitis B virus infection. The chain carries TRBV7-2 and TRBJ2-3; tentative D call: TRBD2 (6 bases). Sample: tumor tissue from primary liver carcinoma. The CDR3: CASSPRSSVKQYY. The DNA of the CDR3 is TGTGCCAGCAGCCCGCGGTCTAGCGTCAAGCAGTATTAT.